Below are 14 T cell receptor beta chains sequenced from a single sample in a study of T cells after yellow fever vaccination. Using its own MiXCR run on the 5' RACE reads, TCRdb lists one record per CDR3 protein. The repertoire includes more than 450,000 distinct CDR3 sequences, roughly a fifth of them detected once, and about 16% sits in the top ten. The sample here was PBMCs, taken roughly 23 days after the first yellow fever vaccination. The source is a man between 18 and 29 years old who received the YFV17D yellow fever vaccine.

V is TRBV11-2 and J is TRBJ1-2, with 7 bases lining up with TRBD1. The germline gives CDR1 SGHAT, CDR2 FQNNGV. The CDR3 totals 15 residues. The V gene end was trimmed by 4 bases and the J gene end by 7 bases; junction bases not matched to a gene: 12. The CDR3 region has the DNA TGTGCCAGCAGCTCAACGCGGGACAGCGAATCTGGCTACACCTTC. Translation: CASSSTRDSESGYTF. Full variable domain (remainder filled in from reference TRBV11-2 and TRBJ1-2): EAGVAQSPRYKIIEKRQSVAFWCNPISGHATLYWYQQILGQGPKLLIQFQNNGVVDDSQLPKDRFSAERLKGVDSTLKIQPAKLEDSAVYLCASSSTRDSESGYTFGSGTRLTVV.

This sequence joins TRBV4-3 and TRBJ1-6; perhaps TRBD1 as D (5 bases). The germline CDR1 and CDR2 sequences are LGHNA and YSLEER. The length of the CDR3 is 14 residues. V lost 0 bases, J lost 13 bases, and 13 bases lay in between. The CDR3 protein is CASSQDAGRDPLHF. Here the CDR3 DNA reads TGCGCCAGCAGCCAAGATGCCGGGCGGGACCCCCTCCACTTT.

This chain uses TRBV7-2 with TRBJ2-5; a weak D match, TRBD2 (5 bases). The germline V gene encodes CDR1 SGHTA and CDR2 FQGNSA. V shed 5 bases and J shed 1 base, with 14 bases lying between them. The CDR3 extends over 15 amino acids. The CDR3: CASSRSRTSQETQYF. The CDR3 bases are TGTGCCAGCAGCCGTTCGCGCACTAGCCAAGAGACCCAGTACTTC.

The rearrangement links TRBV9 to TRBJ2-5; TRBD2 matches 9 bases. Losses at the gene ends were 3 bases for V and 1 base for J; bases not matched to a gene: 1. This CDR3 has 14 residues. Germline CDR1 and CDR2: SGDLS and YYNGEE. CDR3 coding DNA: TGTGCCAGCAGCGGAGCGGGGGGCCAAGAGACCCAGTACTTC. Encoded protein: CASSGAGGQETQYF. Looking up the rest from reference TRBV9 and TRBJ2-5 gives the full variable domain: DSGVTQTPKHLITATGQRVTLRCSPRSGDLSVYWYQQSLDQGLQFLIQYYNGEERAKGNILERFSAQQFPDLHSELNLSSLELGDSALYFCASSGAGGQETQYFGPGTRLLVL.

This clonotype was seen a handful of times. Here the CDR3 DNA reads TGTGTTATCAAGGTGGGGACTGAAGCTTTCTTT. Its translation is CVIKVGTEAFF. This rearrangement joins TRBV12-3 or TRBV12-4 to TRBJ1-1; D is unresolved. This CDR3 spans 11 amino acids.

This clonotype has a count of ten or more. The chain is built from TRBV7-6 and TRBJ2-3; D may be TRBD2 (6 bases). V dropped 1 base and J dropped 3 bases, with 11 bases sitting between them. CDR1 is SGHVS, CDR2 FNYEAQ, per germline. The CDR3 is 15 amino acids. The CDR3 nucleotides are TGTGCCAGCAGCTTAGTTACTAGCCGAACAGATACGCAGTATTTT. It yields the protein CASSLVTSRTDTQYF.

This clonotype was found a few times. The V call is TRBV12-3 or TRBV12-4, the J call TRBJ2-7; D gene uncertain. This CDR3 spans 15 amino acids. Trimming took 5 bases from V and 2 from J, leaving 16 bases between them. The CDR3 DNA reads as TGTGCCAGCAGTCCGACGACCCGGAGAACCTACGAGCAGTACTTC. Protein sequence: CASSPTTRRTYEQYF.

V and J are TRBV7-2 and TRBJ2-6, with no clear D. V was shortened by 1 base and J by 2 bases, with 9 bases between the two germline ends. Germline-derived CDR1 and CDR2 are SGHTA and FQGNSA. This CDR3 spans 16 amino acids. The DNA for the CDR3 is TGTGCCAGCAGCTTAGTTTCCCCTCCTGGGGCCAACGTCCTGACTTTC. Translation: CASSLVSPPGANVLTF.

This clonotype was detected only a few times. The chain couples TRBV12-3 or TRBV12-4 to TRBJ2-3; D gene ambiguous. V dropped 7 bases and J dropped 0 bases, with 14 bases sitting between them. CDR3 length equals 15 residues. The CDR3 sequence: CASIKSDTSTDTQYF. The DNA for the CDR3 is TGTGCCAGCATTAAGTCTGATACTAGCACAGATACGCAGTATTTT.

This chain links TRBV4-3 with TRBJ2-1; 9 bases map to TRBD2. This CDR3 contains 14 residues. J lost 5 bases, V lost 4 bases, and 3 bases had no gene match. The V gene's germline CDR1 is LGHNA and CDR2 YSLEER. CDR3 loop: CASSRVAGDNEQFF. In nucleotides, the CDR3 is TGCGCCAGCAGCCGGGTAGCGGGGGACAATGAGCAGTTCTTC.

This clonotype was seen at least ten times. This sequence joins TRBV5-1 and TRBJ1-3; D uncertain. CDR1 SGHRS and CDR2 YFSETQ come from the germline V gene. This CDR3 region has 14 residues. Trimming pared 0 bases from V and 2 bases from J, leaving 6 bases between. CDR3 DNA: TGCGCCAGCAGCTTGGGGGAGACTGGAAACACCATATATTTT. Amino acid sequence: CASSLGETGNTIYF.

The V gene is TRBV9, the J gene TRBJ1-1, with a weak D call TRBD1 (5 bases). The CDR3 spans 15 residues. CDR1 is SGDLS and CDR2 is YYNGEE in the germline V gene. The V gene lost 3 bases and the J gene lost 4 bases, with 16 bases spanning the gap. CDR3 DNA: TGTGCCAGCAGCGCTTATTCAGGACAAGTCACTGAAGCTTTCTTT. This sequence encodes CASSAYSGQVTEAFF.

The rearrangement links TRBV4-3 to TRBJ2-5; D is perhaps TRBD2 (5 bases). The CDR3 sequence is 15 residues long. The germline V and J ends were trimmed by 2 bases and 0 bases, with 10 bases remaining between them. Germline V lookup: CDR1 LGHNA, CDR2 YSLEER. The CDR3, as DNA: TGCGCCAGCAGCCAAACGTTAGCGTACCAAGAGACCCAGTACTTC. Its protein is CASSQTLAYQETQYF.

This clonotype was seen once. The chain uses TRBV5-6 and TRBJ1-2; D uncertain. Deletions cut 4 bases from V and 4 bases from J, with 11 bases between. Germline V CDR1 and CDR2: SGHDT, YYEEEE. There are 13 residues in the CDR3. CDR3 protein: CASSPGIIYGYTF. The CDR3 nucleotides read TGTGCCAGCAGCCCCGGGATTATCTATGGCTACACCTTC.